These 14 T cell receptor beta chains share one sample of origin, sequenced in a study of T cell responses to AZD1222 COVID-19 vaccine. Clones were read by immunoSEQ multiplex PCR, and TCRdb kept only the in-frame ones, dropping some. This table has approximately 84,000 clones, 75% to 90% appearing once. The specimen comprised peripheral blood, sampled 28 days after the second AZD1222 dose. All receptors come from an adult who received the AZD1222 COVID-19 vaccine.

J is TRBJ2-2 and V is TRBV7-8, with 11 bases that match TRBD1. This CDR3 spans 15 amino acids. J lost 6 bases, V lost 3 bases, and 3 bases had no gene match. Germline assignment: CDR1 SGHVS and CDR2 FQNEAQ. The CDR3 coding sequence is TGTGCCAGCAGCTTCGGACAGGGGGCCGCCGGGGAGCTGTTTTTT. Translation: CASSFGQGAAGELFF.

The chain has TRBV19 and TRBJ2-5; TRBD2 aligns across 12 bases. Germline V gene data show CDR1 as LNHDA and CDR2 as SQIVND (reference sequence). The ends lost 6 bases at V and 7 bases at J; junction bases unmatched: 6. The CDR3 extends over 14 amino acids. The CDR3, as DNA: TGTGCCAGTAGCCAAAGGACTAGCGGGGTGACCCAGTACTTC. This sequence encodes CASSQRTSGVTQYF.

The rearrangement uses TRBV27 and TRBJ2-4; D gene uncertain. The ends were cut back, 3 bases at V and 9 bases at J, with 18 bases in the middle. From germline, CDR1 is MNHEY and CDR2 SMNVEV (reference sequence). This CDR3 comprises 15 residues. As DNA, the CDR3 is TGTGCCAGCAGTTTCCACCGGGCCAACCGCGGCATTCAGTACTTC. Protein sequence: CASSFHRANRGIQYF.

This chain links TRBV10-3 with TRBJ1-1; weak D call: TRBD1 (6 bases). Germline assignment: CDR1 ENHRY and CDR2 SYGVKD. The CDR3 is 17 residues long. V was cut by 0 bases and J by 4 bases, with 18 bases left in between. CDR3 sequence reads: CAISESTRQGRGTEAFF. The CDR3 DNA reads TGTGCCATCAGTGAGTCGACTCGGCAGGGGAGGGGCACTGAAGCTTTCTTT.

The chain couples TRBV5-8 to TRBJ2-7; a possible D gene is TRBD2 (5 bases). The CDR3 spans 15 residues. Trimming took off 4 bases at V and 3 bases at J, with 17 bases between the two ends. CDR1 and CDR2 (germline): SGHTS, YDEGEE. CDR3 residues: CASSTRSGFGYEQYF. The CDR3 bases are TGTGCCAGCAGCACACGGTCGGGGTTTGGCTACGAGCAGTACTTC. Based on the CDR3 plus reference TRBV5-8 and TRBJ2-7, the full variable domain is EAGVTQSPTHLIKTRGQQATLRCSPISGHTSVYWYQQALGLGLQFLLWYDEGEERNRGNFPPRFSGRQFPNYSSELNVNALELEDSALYLCASSTRSGFGYEQYFGPGTRLTVT.

The chain combines TRBV27 with TRBJ2-5; a weak D match, TRBD2 (7 bases). The CDR3 length is 13 residues. CDR1 and CDR2 (germline): MNHEY, SMNVEV (reference sequence). Trimming took 3 bases from V and 5 from J, leaving 10 bases between them. The CDR3 DNA reads as TGTGCCAGCAGTTTCAGGGGAGGGGAGACCCAGTACTTC. This encodes CASSFRGGETQYF.

This chain links TRBV6-5 with TRBJ2-7; 11 bases match TRBD2. CDR3 length equals 16 residues. The J segment lost 0 bases and the V segment lost 2 bases, leaving 3 bases of the junction unmatched. Germline V gene sequence: CDR1 MNHEY, CDR2 SVGAGI. The CDR3 here is CASSYDTSGSSYEQYF. DNA of the CDR3: TGTGCCAGCAGTTACGACACTAGCGGGAGCTCCTACGAGCAGTACTTC.

CDR3 loop: CATSDTGTETDTQYF. The CDR3 nucleotides read TGTGCCACCAGTGATACCGGGACAGAGACAGATACGCAGTATTTT. This chain connects TRBV24-1 to TRBJ2-3, with 7 positions matching TRBD1. The CDR3 sequence is 15 residues long. V was clipped by 3 bases and J by 3 bases; unmatched bases: 5. The germline CDR1 and CDR2 sequences are KGHDR and SFDVKD.

V is TRBV7-2 and J is TRBJ1-2; TRBD1 matches 7 bases. V shed 4 bases, J shed 3 bases, and the junction held 8 bases outside the gene matches. From germline, CDR1 is SGHTA and CDR2 FQGNSA. The CDR3 is made up of 15 amino acids. The CDR3 reads CASSSRGQGDYGYTF. In DNA, the CDR3 is TGTGCCAGCAGCTCTAGAGGGCAGGGGGACTATGGCTACACCTTC.

The chain couples TRBV5-1 to TRBJ1-1, with 11 bases aligning to TRBD1. The CDR3 is made up of 14 amino acids. The germline V gene has CDR1 SGHRS and CDR2 YFSETQ. J was trimmed by 10 bases and V by 4 bases; bases with no gene match: 9. CDR3 in amino acids: CASSLGQGAVGAFF. CDR3 in DNA: TGCGCCAGCAGCCTCGGACAGGGGGCGGTGGGAGCTTTCTTT.

In this sample, this clone turned up once. The V gene is TRBV11-1, the J gene TRBJ2-7; 8 bases match TRBD1. The CDR3 totals 16 residues. Germline CDR1 reads SGHAT; CDR2 reads FQDESV (reference sequence). The V and J ends lost 1 base and 2 bases, in that order; junction bases with no gene match: 7. CDR3 loop: CASSLGWDRSPYEQYF. CDR3 nucleotides: TGTGCCAGCAGCTTAGGGTGGGACAGGAGCCCCTACGAGCAGTACTTC.

This chain links TRBV7-2 with TRBJ1-1; 7 bases agree with TRBD1. There are 13 residues in the CDR3. The germline V gene has CDR1 SGHTA and CDR2 FQGNSA. V lost 5 bases to trimming and J lost 5 bases; unmatched junction nucleotides: 5. In nucleotides, the CDR3 is TGTGCCAGCAGCCGACAGGGTAGGACTGAAGCTTTCTTT. This codes for CASSRQGRTEAFF.

The chain has TRBV6-6 and TRBJ2-5; 8 bases match TRBD2. V lost 5 bases to trimming and J lost 4 bases; unmatched junction nucleotides: 18. The CDR3 is 18 amino acids. The germline V gene has CDR1 MNHNY and CDR2 SVGAGI (reference sequence). The CDR3 region has the DNA TGTGCCAGCAGTCAAAACTACCCCTTAGCGGGGCTGGGAGAGACCCAGTACTTC. Translated: CASSQNYPLAGLGETQYF.

This clone has only one observation. The chain recombines TRBV7-8 with TRBJ2-7; the match to TRBD1 covers 10 bases. CDR3 length: 15 amino acids. The V segment lost 1 base and the J segment 3 bases; nucleotides outside the gene matches: 3. Germline-derived CDR1 and CDR2 are SGHVS and FQNEAQ. The CDR3 DNA reads TGTGCCAGCAGCTTAGGAGGACAGGGGGACTACGAGCAGTACTTC. It encodes CASSLGGQGDYEQYF.